One sample yielded the 8 T cell receptor beta chains listed below, sequenced in a study of T-cell reconstitution after alpha-beta-depleted transplantation in children. This sample's TCRbeta library carried unique molecular identifier barcodes. TCRdb itself ran the PCR reads through MiXCR, one entry per CDR3 protein. This sample has around 800,000 distinct CDR3 sequences, with 16% found just once. The material was PBMCs, mostly from graft donor cells, obtained 360 days after TCRalphabeta/CD19-depleted stem cell transplant. The receptors were gathered from a male patient under 18 who had a stem cell transplant for acute lymphoblastic leukemia, so the T cells may come from the graft donor.

This clonotype was picked up a small number of times. This chain links TRBV29-1 with TRBJ1-5; 9 nucleotides line up with TRBD1. Germline-derived CDR1 and CDR2 are SQVTM and ANQGSEA. The V and J ends lost 8 bases and 6 bases, in that order; junction bases with no gene match: 8. The CDR3 consists of 13 residues. CDR3 in amino acids: CSLRGQGGQPQHF. The CDR3 region has the DNA TGCAGCTTGAGGGGACAGGGAGGTCAGCCCCAGCATTTT.

This clonotype was recorded once. This chain uses TRBV11-2 with TRBJ2-1, with 7 bases aligning to TRBD2. The germline CDR1 and CDR2 sequences are SGHAT and FQNNGV. The CDR3 extends over 18 amino acids. V was pared by 2 bases and J by 0 bases, with 10 bases of the junction left unmatched. This CDR3 is CASSLRAGAPSSYNEQFF. CDR3 sequence (DNA): TGTGCCAGCAGCTTACGGGCGGGAGCCCCAAGCTCCTACAATGAGCAGTTCTTC.

This chain links TRBV20-1 with TRBJ2-3, with 7 bases aligning to TRBD2. Germline CDR1 is DFQATT and CDR2 is SNEGSKA (reference sequence). The CDR3 length is 15 residues. V trimming: 6 bases; J trimming: 0 bases; junction bases outside the gene matches: 9. The CDR3 bases are TGCAGTGCCGCAGAACTAGCGCATAGCACAGATACGCAGTATTTT. Translation gives CSAAELAHSTDTQYF.

This clonotype was counted between two and nine times. The V and J genes are TRBV27 and TRBJ2-7; D ambiguous. Trimming left V 4 bases short and J 0 bases short, with 7 bases between. Germline V lookup: CDR1 MNHEY, CDR2 SMNVEV (reference sequence). The CDR3 length is 13 residues. The CDR3 bases are TGTGCCAGCAGTTCGGGTTTCTCCTACGAGCAGTACTTC. The encoded protein is CASSSGFSYEQYF.

This clonotype has only a few counts. The chain couples TRBV9 to TRBJ2-1, with D perhaps TRBD1 (6 bases). Trimming shortened V by 1 base and J by 7 bases, and 12 bases separated the two germline ends. CDR1 is SGDLS, CDR2 YYNGEE, per germline. This CDR3 spans 14 amino acids. The CDR3 sequence: CASSVYRVANEQFF. CDR3 DNA sequence: TGTGCCAGCAGCGTATACAGGGTCGCGAATGAGCAGTTCTTC.

The chain combines TRBV6-2 or TRBV6-3 with TRBJ2-5; TRBD2 agrees at 8 bases. The CDR3 loop spans 14 amino acids. V shed 6 bases and J 4 bases; nucleotides not matched to a gene: 7. Germline V gene data show CDR1 as MNHEY and CDR2 as SVGEGT. The CDR3 here is CASRQPGLVETQYF. In nucleotides, the CDR3 is TGTGCCAGCAGGCAACCGGGACTAGTAGAGACCCAGTACTTC.

In its sample, this clonotype was seen a few times. V gene TRBV12-3 or TRBV12-4 combines with J gene TRBJ2-7, with TRBD2 as a possible D gene (5 bases). Trimming shortened V by 8 bases and J by 7 bases, and 12 bases separated the two germline ends. This CDR3 spans 11 amino acids. In DNA form, the CDR3 reads TGTGCCAGCGAGGGTTCGGGGGAGCAGTACTTC. Amino acid sequence: CASEGSGEQYF.

This clonotype has more than one count but fewer than ten. The CDR3 sequence: CASSFGPSPYEQYF. The CDR3 DNA is TGTGCCAGCAGCTTCGGACCTTCACCCTACGAGCAGTACTTC. The chain uses TRBV7-6 and TRBJ2-7; no definite D call. The CDR3 runs 14 residues. Germline CDR1 SGHVS, CDR2 FNYEAQ. V gave up 3 bases and J gave up 2 bases, with 11 bases separating them.